This T cell receptor (beta chain) was profiled in a study of cytomegalovirus exposure and HLA in healthy donors. Study-wide findings and caveats: Testing in vitro showed a few CMV-associated chains specific for CMV antigens. The study listed roughly 150 cytomegalovirus-associated TCR beta chains.

Concerning this clone: Its antigen is unknown.

Trimming stripped 4 bases from V and 0 bases from J, with 15 bases between. The CDR3 covers 16 residues. Germline lookup yields CDR1 MDHEN and CDR2 SYDVKM. Sequencing was performed with immunoSEQ multiplex PCR; in TCRdb, only in-frame clones are kept and a portion is missing. The repertoire holds about 130,000 clones, roughly 95% seen once, with less than 2% in the top ten. This TCR was sampled from a man younger than 35 in good health and CMV-seronegative. V is TRBV28 and J is TRBJ1-1, with a weak D call TRBD1 (6 bases). The sample was PBMCs. CDR3 loop: CASSSDSPLMNTEAFF. The CDR3 bases are TGTGCCAGCAGTTCGGACAGCCCCCTTATGAACACTGAAGCTTTCTTT. The entire variable domain, with the rest obtained from reference TRBV28 and TRBJ1-1, is as follows: DVKVTQSSRYLVKRTGEKVFLECVQDMDHENMFWYRQDPGLGLRLIYFSYDVKMKEKGDIPEGYSVSREKKERFSLILESASTNQTSMYLCASSSDSPLMNTEAFFGQGTRLTVV.